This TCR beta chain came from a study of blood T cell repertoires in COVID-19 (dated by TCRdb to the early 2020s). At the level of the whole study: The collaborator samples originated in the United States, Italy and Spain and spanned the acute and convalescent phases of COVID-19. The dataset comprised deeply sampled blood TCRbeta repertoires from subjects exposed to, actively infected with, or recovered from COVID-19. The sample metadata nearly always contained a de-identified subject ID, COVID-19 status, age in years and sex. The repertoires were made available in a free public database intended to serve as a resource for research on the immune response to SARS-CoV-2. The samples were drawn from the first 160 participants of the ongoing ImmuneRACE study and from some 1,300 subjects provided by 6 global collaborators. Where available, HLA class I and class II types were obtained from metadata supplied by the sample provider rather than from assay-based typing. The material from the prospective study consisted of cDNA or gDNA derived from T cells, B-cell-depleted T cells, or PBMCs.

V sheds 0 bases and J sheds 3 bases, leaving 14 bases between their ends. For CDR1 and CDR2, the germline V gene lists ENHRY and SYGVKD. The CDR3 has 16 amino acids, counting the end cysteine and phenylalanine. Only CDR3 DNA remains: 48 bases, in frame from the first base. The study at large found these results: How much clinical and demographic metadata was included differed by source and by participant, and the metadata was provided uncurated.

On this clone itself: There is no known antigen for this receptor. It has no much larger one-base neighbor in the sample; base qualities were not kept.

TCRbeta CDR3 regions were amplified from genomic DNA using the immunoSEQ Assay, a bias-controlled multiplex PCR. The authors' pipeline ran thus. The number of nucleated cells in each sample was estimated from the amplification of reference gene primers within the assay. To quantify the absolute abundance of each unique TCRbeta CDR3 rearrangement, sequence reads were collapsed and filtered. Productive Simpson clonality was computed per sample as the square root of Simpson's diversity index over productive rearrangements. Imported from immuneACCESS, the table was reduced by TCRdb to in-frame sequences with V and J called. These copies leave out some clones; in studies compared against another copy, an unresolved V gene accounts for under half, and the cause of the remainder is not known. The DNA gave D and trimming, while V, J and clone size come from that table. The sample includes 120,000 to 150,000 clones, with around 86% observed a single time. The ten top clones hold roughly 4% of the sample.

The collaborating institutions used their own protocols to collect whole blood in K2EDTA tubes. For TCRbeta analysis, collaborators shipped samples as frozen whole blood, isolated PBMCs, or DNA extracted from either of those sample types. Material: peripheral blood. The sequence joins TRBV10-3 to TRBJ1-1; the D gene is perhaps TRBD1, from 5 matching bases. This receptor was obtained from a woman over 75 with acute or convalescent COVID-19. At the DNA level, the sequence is TGTGCCATCAGTGAGTCCGGAGGAGCGGGGGACACTGAAGCTTTCTTT. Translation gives CAISESGGAGDTEAFF.